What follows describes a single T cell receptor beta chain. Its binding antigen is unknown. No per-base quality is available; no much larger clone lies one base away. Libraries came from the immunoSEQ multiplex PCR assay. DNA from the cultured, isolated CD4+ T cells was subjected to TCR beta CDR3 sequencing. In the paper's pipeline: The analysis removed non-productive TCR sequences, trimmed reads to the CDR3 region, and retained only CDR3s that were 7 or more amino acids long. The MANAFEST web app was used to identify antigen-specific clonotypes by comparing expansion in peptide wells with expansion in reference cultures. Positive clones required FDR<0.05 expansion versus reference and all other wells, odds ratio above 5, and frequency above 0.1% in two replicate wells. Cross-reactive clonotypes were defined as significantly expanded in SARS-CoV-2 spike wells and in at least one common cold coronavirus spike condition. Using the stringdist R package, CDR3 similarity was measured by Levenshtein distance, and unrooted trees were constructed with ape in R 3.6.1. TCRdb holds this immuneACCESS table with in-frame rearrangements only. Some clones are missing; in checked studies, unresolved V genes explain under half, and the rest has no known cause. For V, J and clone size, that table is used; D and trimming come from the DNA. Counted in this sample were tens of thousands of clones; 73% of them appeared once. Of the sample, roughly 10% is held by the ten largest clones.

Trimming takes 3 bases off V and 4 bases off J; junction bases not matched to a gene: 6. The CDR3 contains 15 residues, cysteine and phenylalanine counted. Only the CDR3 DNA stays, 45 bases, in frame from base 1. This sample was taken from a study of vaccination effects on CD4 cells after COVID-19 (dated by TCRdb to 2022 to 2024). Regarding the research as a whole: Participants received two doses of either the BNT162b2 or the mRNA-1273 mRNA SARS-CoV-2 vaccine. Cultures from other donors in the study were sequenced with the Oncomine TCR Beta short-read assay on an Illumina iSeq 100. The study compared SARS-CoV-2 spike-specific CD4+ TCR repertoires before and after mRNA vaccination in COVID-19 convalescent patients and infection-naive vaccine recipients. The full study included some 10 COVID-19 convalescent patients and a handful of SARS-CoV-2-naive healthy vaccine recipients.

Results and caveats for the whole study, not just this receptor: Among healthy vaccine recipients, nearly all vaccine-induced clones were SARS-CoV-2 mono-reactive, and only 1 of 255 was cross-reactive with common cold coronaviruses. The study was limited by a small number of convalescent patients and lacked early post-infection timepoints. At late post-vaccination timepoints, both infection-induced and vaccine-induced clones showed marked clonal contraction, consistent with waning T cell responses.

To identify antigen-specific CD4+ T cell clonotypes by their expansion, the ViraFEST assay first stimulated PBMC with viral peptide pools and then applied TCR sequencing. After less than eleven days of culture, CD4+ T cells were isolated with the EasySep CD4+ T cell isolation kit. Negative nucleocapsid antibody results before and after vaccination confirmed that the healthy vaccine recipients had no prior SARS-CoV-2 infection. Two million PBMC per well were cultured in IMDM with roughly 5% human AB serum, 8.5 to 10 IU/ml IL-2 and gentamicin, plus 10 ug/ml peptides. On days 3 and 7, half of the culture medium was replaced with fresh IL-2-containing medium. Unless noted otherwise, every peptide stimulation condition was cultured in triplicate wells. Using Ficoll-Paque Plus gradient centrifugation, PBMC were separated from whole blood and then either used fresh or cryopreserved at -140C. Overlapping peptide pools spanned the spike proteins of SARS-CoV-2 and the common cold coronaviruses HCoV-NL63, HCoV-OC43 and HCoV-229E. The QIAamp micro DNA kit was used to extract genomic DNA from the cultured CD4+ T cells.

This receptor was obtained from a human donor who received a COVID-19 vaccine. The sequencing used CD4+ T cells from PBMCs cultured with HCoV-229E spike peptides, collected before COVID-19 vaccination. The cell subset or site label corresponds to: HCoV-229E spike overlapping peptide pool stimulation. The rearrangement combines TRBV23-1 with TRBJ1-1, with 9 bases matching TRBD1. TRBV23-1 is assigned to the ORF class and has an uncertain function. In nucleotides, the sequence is TGCGCCAGCAGTCACCCGGACAGGGGATCCACTGAAGCTTTCTTT. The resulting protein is CASSHPDRGSTEAFF.